This TCR beta chain emerged from a study of T cells in Graves' hyperthyroidism and ophthalmopathy. The cohort's ophthalmopathy patients, a group with duration under 3 months, had a Clinical Activity Score of at least 3 and a NOSPECS grade of at least 4. PBMCs were collected from a roughly 10 ml volume of fresh peripheral blood. About this clonotype itself: No antigen is known for it.

RNA transcripts gave rise to amplified TCR beta CDR3 regions. A set of HTBI primers served as the primers for a first-round RT-PCR of the TCR CDR3. MiXCR, run by TCRdb on the multiplex PCR reads, gives a single entry per CDR3 protein. The repertoire has about 400,000 distinct CDR3 sequences, around 15% of them found once; the top ten carry approximately 13%. Notes on the study in general: Model output signaled ophthalmopathy a median approximately 6 months ahead of onset. Blood held most thyroid clonotypes expanded above 0.001 frequency.

V was pared by 1 base and J by 4 bases, with 13 bases between. In germline, CDR1 is SGHTA, CDR2 FQGTGA. The CDR3 spans 15 residues. V gene TRBV7-3 combines with J gene TRBJ2-5; D may be TRBD2 (6 bases). Source material: blood. This TCR came from a man in his late teens or twenties with Graves' ophthalmopathy. CDR3 sequence (DNA): TGTGCCAGCAGCTTAAACGGGGGTGGACTAGAGACCCAGTACTTC. This codes for CASSLNGGGLETQYF.